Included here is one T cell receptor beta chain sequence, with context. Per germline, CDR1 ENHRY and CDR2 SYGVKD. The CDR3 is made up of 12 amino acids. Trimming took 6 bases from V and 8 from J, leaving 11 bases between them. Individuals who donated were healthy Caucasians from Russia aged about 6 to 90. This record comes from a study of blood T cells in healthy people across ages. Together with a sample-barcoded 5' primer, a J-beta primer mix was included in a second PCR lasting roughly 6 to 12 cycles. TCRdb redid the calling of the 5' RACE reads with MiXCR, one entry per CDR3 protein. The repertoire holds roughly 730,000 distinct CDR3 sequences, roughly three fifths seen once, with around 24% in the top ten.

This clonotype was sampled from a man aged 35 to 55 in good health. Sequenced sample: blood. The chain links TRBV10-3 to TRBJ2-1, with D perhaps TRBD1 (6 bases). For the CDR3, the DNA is TGTGCCATCAGGATGGACAGTCATGAGCAGTTCTTC. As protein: CAIRMDSHEQFF.